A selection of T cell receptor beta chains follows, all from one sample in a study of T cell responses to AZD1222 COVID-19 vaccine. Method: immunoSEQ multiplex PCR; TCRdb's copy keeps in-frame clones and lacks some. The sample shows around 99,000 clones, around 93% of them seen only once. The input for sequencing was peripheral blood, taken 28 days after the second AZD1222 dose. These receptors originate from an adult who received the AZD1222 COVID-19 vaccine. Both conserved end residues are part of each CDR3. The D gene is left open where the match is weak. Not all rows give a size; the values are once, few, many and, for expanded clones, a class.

CDR3: CASTSRQANYGYTF; DNA: TGTGCCAGCACCTCGCGGCAGGCTAACTATGGCTACACCTTC; D: -; J: TRBJ1-2; V: TRBV5-6; size: -
CDR3: CASSPRSSSTDTQYF; DNA: TGTGCCAGCAGCCCACGGTCTAGTAGCACAGATACGCAGTATTTT; D: -; J: TRBJ2-3; V: TRBV6-5; size: -
CDR3: CASSYSNNYGYTF; DNA: TGTGCCAGCAGTTACTCGAACAACTATGGCTACACCTTC; D: -; J: TRBJ1-2; V: TRBV6-5; size: -
CDR3: CASTLRGGRGNSPLHF; DNA: TGTGCCAGTACCTTGAGAGGGGGACGGGGAAATTCACCCCTCCACTTT; D: -; J: TRBJ1-6; V: TRBV19; size: -
CDR3: CASSFLGPPYNEQFF; DNA: TGTGCCAGCAGCTTCTTGGGGCCCCCCTACAATGAGCAGTTCTTC; D: -; J: TRBJ2-1; V: TRBV11-1; size: -
CDR3: CASSRNTGELFF; DNA: TGTGCCAGCAGTCGGAACACCGGGGAGCTGTTTTTT; D: -; J: TRBJ2-2; V: TRBV6-5; size: once
CDR3: CASSPQGPGLGSPLHF; DNA: TGTGCCAGCTCACCTCAGGGGCCAGGACTAGGTTCACCCCTCCACTTT; D: -; J: TRBJ1-6; V: TRBV18; size: -
CDR3: CASSFYGYTF; DNA: TGTGCCAGCAGCTTCTATGGCTACACCTTC; D: -; J: TRBJ1-2; V: TRBV6-5; size: -
CDR3: CASSNPGGLDNSPLHF; DNA: TGTGCCAGCAGCAATCCCGGGGGGCTAGACAATTCACCCCTCCACTTT; D: -; J: TRBJ1-6; V: TRBV9; size: -
CDR3: CASSLEFGVQHRQNTEAFF; DNA: TGTGCCAGCAGCTTAGAATTTGGTGTCCAGCACCGACAGAACACTGAAGCTTTCTTT; D: -; J: TRBJ1-1; V: TRBV7-8; size: -
CDR3: CASSLGRPATEAFF; DNA: TGTGCCAGCAGTTTGGGTCGACCGGCCACTGAAGCTTTCTTT; D: -; J: TRBJ1-1; V: TRBV28; size: -